These 28 T cell receptor beta chains were sequenced from one sample in a study of cytomegalovirus exposure and HLA in healthy donors. The PCR employed 60 Vbeta primers together with 13 Jbeta primers. The table came from immunoSEQ multiplex PCR; TCRdb's copy has only in-frame clones and leaves some out. The sample shows 150,000 to 200,000 clones, 80% to 90% of them seen only once. The specimen was PBMCs. All receptors derive from a woman under 30 in good health and CMV-seronegative.

The chain has TRBV21-1 and TRBJ1-2; the D call of TRBD1 is as the table states it, not checked on the DNA. TRBV21-1 constitutes a pseudogene. This CDR3 comprises 18 residues. CDR3 amino acids: CASSKLGQGGLVNYGYTF. The DNA for the CDR3 is TGTGCCAGCAGCAAACTAGGACAGGGAGGACTCGTGAACTATGGCTACACCTTC.

The chain carries TRBV28 and TRBJ2-3; TRBD2 aligns across 9 bases. CDR1 and CDR2 (germline): MDHEN, SYDVKM. The V and J ends lost 1 base and 0 bases, in that order; junction bases with no gene match: 2. The CDR3 contains 16 residues. The CDR3 reads CASSLYGLASTDTQYF. CDR3 sequence (DNA): TGTGCCAGCAGTTTATATGGACTAGCGAGCACAGATACGCAGTATTTT.

J is TRBJ1-1 and V is TRBV5-4, with TRBD1 as a possible D gene (6 bases). V lost 4 bases to trimming and J lost 6 bases, with 16 bases between them. The CDR3 runs 14 residues. Germline CDR1 SGHNT, CDR2 YYREEE (reference sequence). CDR3: CASSPTGSYAEAFF. The DNA for the CDR3 is TGTGCCAGCAGCCCAACAGGGTCTTACGCTGAAGCTTTCTTT.

The chain couples TRBV11-3 to TRBJ2-1; unclear D gene. The CDR3 contains 12 residues. With 5 bases removed from V and 5 bases from J, the gap between germline ends came to 7 bases. Germline CDR1 and CDR2: SGHNT and YENEEA. CDR3 nucleotides: TGTGCCAGCAGCAAGCAGGACAATGAGCAGTTCTTC. Translated: CASSKQDNEQFF.

This rearrangement joins TRBV7-9 to TRBJ1-6, with D tentatively TRBD1 (5 bases). Trimming took off 5 bases at V and 7 bases at J, with 15 bases between the two ends. The CDR3 is 15 amino acids. CDR1 is SEHNR, CDR2 FQNEAQ, per germline (reference sequence). The CDR3 bases are TGTGCCAGCAGCCCCCAGGGCGGGGTCAATTCACCCCTCCACTTT. It codes for CASSPQGGVNSPLHF.

The J gene is TRBJ1-1, the V gene TRBV4-2, with a tentative D call TRBD1 (6 bases). With 4 bases removed from V and 1 base from J, the gap between germline ends came to 16 bases. Germline assignment: CDR1 LGHNA and CDR2 YNFKEQ. CDR3 length equals 16 residues. The CDR3 protein is CASSPTVGQKNTEAFF. In DNA, the CDR3 is TGTGCCAGCAGCCCCACGGTTGGACAGAAGAACACTGAAGCTTTCTTT.

CDR3 DNA sequence: TGTGCCAGCTGCGACGGGAGCGGTCCCTACGAGCAGTACTTC. This encodes CASCDGSGPYEQYF. The gene calls are TRBV7-8 and TRBJ2-7; D might be TRBD2 (6 bases). Germline V gene sequence: CDR1 SGHVS, CDR2 FQNEAQ. The CDR3 spans 14 residues. V lost 8 bases, J lost 2 bases, and 16 bases lay in between.

The chain uses TRBV4-1 and TRBJ2-7, with TRBD2 identical over 7 bases. The junction had 5 bases not matched to a gene; V was cut back by 0 bases and J by 3 bases. The CDR3 is 15 amino acids. The germline V gene encodes CDR1 MGHRA and CDR2 YSYEKL. Here the CDR3 DNA reads TGCGCCAGCAGCCAAGACGTCGCGGGAGACTACGAGCAGTACTTC. Amino acid sequence: CASSQDVAGDYEQYF.

V and J are TRBV10-2 and TRBJ2-5; 7 nucleotides align to TRBD1. Germline trimming cut 3 bases from V and 5 bases from J; bases unmatched to any gene: 9. The CDR3 runs 15 residues. Germline V gene data show CDR1 as WSHSY and CDR2 as SAAADI. CDR3 loop: CASSDKNRGPETQYF. Here the CDR3 DNA reads TGCGCCAGCAGTGACAAGAATAGGGGGCCGGAGACCCAGTACTTC.

The chain has TRBV5-1 and TRBJ2-5, with 9 bases lining up with TRBD2. This CDR3 has 14 residues. The ends lost 0 bases at V and 5 bases at J; junction bases unmatched: 2. Per germline, CDR1 SGHRS and CDR2 YFSETQ. CDR3 nucleotides: TGCGCCAGCAGCTTGGTACTAGCGGGCGAGACCCAGTACTTC. This encodes CASSLVLAGETQYF.

The V and J genes are TRBV7-3 and TRBJ1-1; 8 positions match TRBD1. The CDR3 runs to 17 residues. The germline gives CDR1 SGHTA, CDR2 FQGTGA. V trimming: 4 bases; J trimming: 0 bases; junction bases outside the gene matches: 10. The CDR3 nucleotides read TGTGCCAGCAGCTCTTGGACAGGGAAGAAATTGAACACTGAAGCTTTCTTT. Translation gives CASSSWTGKKLNTEAFF.

V gene TRBV11-3 combines with J gene TRBJ2-1, with TRBD1 matching 10 bases. The germline gives CDR1 SGHNT, CDR2 YENEEA. V shed 5 bases and J 6 bases; nucleotides not matched to a gene: 7. The length of the CDR3 is 15 residues. The CDR3 nucleotides are TGTGCCAGCAGCAAGGGACAGGGGATGGCCAATGAGCAGTTCTTC. This gives the protein CASSKGQGMANEQFF.

The chain couples TRBV11-2 to TRBJ2-1; TRBD1 might be the D (6 bases). Looked up from germline, CDR1 is SGHAT and CDR2 is FQNNGV. The CDR3 is made up of 15 amino acids. Deletions cut 1 base from V and 2 bases from J, with 9 bases between. The CDR3 nucleotides are TGTGCCAGCAGCTTAGTCAGGGGAACCTACAATGAGCAGTTCTTC. Protein sequence: CASSLVRGTYNEQFF.

J is TRBJ2-2 and V is TRBV19, with D tentatively TRBD1 (6 bases). This CDR3 contains 15 residues. Germline CDR1 reads LNHDA; CDR2 reads SQIVND (reference sequence). With 6 bases removed from V and 0 bases from J, the gap between germline ends came to 11 bases. The CDR3 region has the DNA TGTGCCAGTAGACAACAGGGACCGAACACCGGGGAGCTGTTTTTT. It encodes CASRQQGPNTGELFF.

The V and J genes are TRBV19 and TRBJ1-5; 9 bases agree with TRBD1. The germline gives CDR1 LNHDA, CDR2 SQIVND (reference sequence). V shed 3 bases, J shed 2 bases, and the junction held 2 bases outside the gene matches. This CDR3 is built from 15 residues. CDR3 sequence: CASSMDRGGNQPQHF. The CDR3 DNA sequence: TGTGCCAGTAGTATGGACAGGGGAGGCAATCAGCCCCAGCATTTT.

The chain is built from TRBV29-1 and TRBJ2-1; 8 bases line up with TRBD2. The CDR3 extends over 15 amino acids. Germline CDR1 is SQVTM and CDR2 is ANQGSEA. V dropped 1 base and J dropped 7; count of bases not matched to a gene: 9. CDR3 region: CSVEAGTSLLNEQFF. The CDR3 coding sequence is TGCAGCGTTGAAGCCGGGACTAGTCTTCTTAATGAGCAGTTCTTC.

The sample holds a few counts of this clone. This chain links TRBV29-1 with TRBJ1-5; weak D call: TRBD1 (6 bases). Germline V gene lookup returns CDR1 SQVTM and CDR2 ANQGSEA. The CDR3 runs to 13 residues. The V end was cut by 5 bases, the J end by 0 bases, with 8 bases between. The CDR3 DNA is TGCAGCGTTCAGGGGAATAGCAATCAGCCCCAGCATTTT. Protein product: CSVQGNSNQPQHF.

The V call is TRBV7-9, the J call TRBJ1-1; D is perhaps TRBD1 (5 bases). The germline V gene encodes CDR1 SEHNR and CDR2 FQNEAQ (reference sequence). Trimming stripped 1 base from V and 0 bases from J, with 15 bases between. This CDR3 spans 17 amino acids. In DNA form, the CDR3 reads TGTGCCAGCAGCTTAGGAAGGGCAGGGCGGCTGAACACTGAAGCTTTCTTT. The encoded protein is CASSLGRAGRLNTEAFF.

The chain uses TRBV15 and TRBJ1-2; no definite D call. The V and J ends lost 3 bases and 0 bases respectively, with 11 bases between them. Germline lookup yields CDR1 LNHNV and CDR2 YYDKDF (reference sequence). This CDR3 comprises 15 residues. CDR3 nucleotides: TGTGCCACCAGCAGTATCAGGTGGGCTAACTATGGCTACACCTTC. Amino acids: CATSSIRWANYGYTF.

This rearrangement joins TRBV4-2 to TRBJ2-5; 12 nucleotides agree with TRBD2. The CDR3 runs to 18 residues. Trimming cost V 4 bases and J 5 bases; bases outside gene matches: 14. The V gene's germline CDR1 is LGHNA and CDR2 YNFKEQ. The CDR3 here is CASSPEEASGRARETQYF. Written as DNA, the CDR3 is TGTGCCAGCAGCCCCGAGGAGGCTAGCGGGAGGGCCAGGGAGACCCAGTACTTC.

This clone was detected only a few times. The gene calls are TRBV5-1 and TRBJ2-3; 9 nucleotides match TRBD1. The V segment lost 4 bases and the J segment 6 bases; nucleotides outside the gene matches: 6. Germline CDR1 reads SGHRS; CDR2 reads YFSETQ. This CDR3 comprises 14 residues. The CDR3 nucleotides read TGCGCCAGCAGCGGGACAGGGACGATGGATACGCAGTATTTT. Protein product: CASSGTGTMDTQYF.

V and J are TRBV9 and TRBJ1-1; D may be TRBD1 (5 bases). This CDR3 region has 16 residues. CDR1 and CDR2 from the germline V gene are SGDLS and YYNGEE. Trimming shortened V by 0 bases and J by 0 bases, and 12 bases separated the two germline ends. Written as DNA, the CDR3 is TGTGCCAGCAGCGTAGGCAACAGACAGATGAACACTGAAGCTTTCTTT. Amino acids: CASSVGNRQMNTEAFF.

This clone was seen more than once but under ten times. This sequence joins TRBV11-2 and TRBJ2-2, with D perhaps TRBD1 (6 bases). The CDR3 has 13 amino acids. The germline V gene encodes CDR1 SGHAT and CDR2 FQNNGV. Trimming cost V 5 bases and J 3 bases, with 7 bases left between them. CDR3 nucleotides: TGTGCCAGCAGCCGGACAGACACCGGGGAGCTGTTTTTT. Its protein product is CASSRTDTGELFF.

The rearrangement uses TRBV5-1 and TRBJ2-5; a possible D gene is TRBD2 (6 bases). The V end was cut by 1 base, the J end by 4 bases, with 8 bases between. The CDR3 length is 13 residues. Germline CDR1 is SGHRS and CDR2 is YFSETQ. The CDR3 loop reads CASSLISGETQYF. DNA for the CDR3: TGCGCCAGCAGCTTGATTAGCGGAGAGACCCAGTACTTC.

The chain links TRBV2 to TRBJ2-1, with TRBD1 matching over 9 bases. The V gene's germline CDR1 is SNHLY and CDR2 FYNNEI. This CDR3 has 15 amino acids. Trimming at V came to 6 bases and at J to 2 bases, leaving 5 bases not matched to a gene. The CDR3 is CASSSTGGAYNEQFF. Here the CDR3 DNA reads TGTGCCAGCAGCTCGACAGGGGGGGCCTACAATGAGCAGTTCTTC.

The chain combines TRBV5-1 with TRBJ1-2; 7 nucleotides agree with TRBD1. V lost 3 bases to trimming and J lost 2 bases; unmatched junction nucleotides: 4. CDR3 size: 14 residues. The V gene's germline CDR1 is SGHRS and CDR2 YFSETQ. CDR3 sequence reads: CASSSGTVNYGYTF. The CDR3 DNA follows: TGCGCCAGCAGCTCCGGGACAGTAAACTATGGCTACACCTTC.

This chain connects TRBV7-2 to TRBJ2-1; 9 bases are shared with TRBD2. J lost 5 bases, V lost 2 bases, and 13 bases had no gene match. This CDR3 has 18 residues. Germline CDR1 and CDR2: SGHTA and FQGNSA. CDR3: CASSLPPRLAGTNNEQFF. The CDR3 coding sequence is TGTGCCAGCAGCTTACCCCCTCGTCTAGCGGGGACTAACAATGAGCAGTTCTTC.

The chain joins TRBV27 to TRBJ1-2, with 8 bases identical to TRBD1. The V gene's germline CDR1 is MNHEY and CDR2 SMNVEV (reference sequence). V was pared by 0 bases and J by 6 bases, with 12 bases of the junction left unmatched. The CDR3 runs 17 residues. The CDR3 is CASSLSALDRASDGYTF. CDR3 nucleotides: TGTGCCAGCAGTTTATCCGCGCTGGACAGGGCTTCGGATGGCTACACCTTC.